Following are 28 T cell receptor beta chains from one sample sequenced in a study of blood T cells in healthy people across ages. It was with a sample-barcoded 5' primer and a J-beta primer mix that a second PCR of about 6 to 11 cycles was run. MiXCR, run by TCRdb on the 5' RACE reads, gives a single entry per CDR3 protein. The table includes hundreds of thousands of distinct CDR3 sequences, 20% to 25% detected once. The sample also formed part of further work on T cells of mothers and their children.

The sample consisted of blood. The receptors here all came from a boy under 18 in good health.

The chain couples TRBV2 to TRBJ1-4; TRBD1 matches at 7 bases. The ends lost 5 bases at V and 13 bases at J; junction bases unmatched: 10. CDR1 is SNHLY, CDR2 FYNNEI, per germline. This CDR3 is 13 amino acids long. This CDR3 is CASSIQGQERLFF. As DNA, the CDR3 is TGTGCCAGCAGTATTCAAGGACAGGAGAGACTGTTTTTT.

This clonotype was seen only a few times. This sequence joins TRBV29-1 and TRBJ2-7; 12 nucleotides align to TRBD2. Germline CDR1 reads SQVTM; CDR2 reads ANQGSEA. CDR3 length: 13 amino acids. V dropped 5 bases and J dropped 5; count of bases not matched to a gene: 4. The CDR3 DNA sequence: TGCAGCGTTATGACTAGCGGGGGACACGAGCAGTACTTC. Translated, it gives CSVMTSGGHEQYF.

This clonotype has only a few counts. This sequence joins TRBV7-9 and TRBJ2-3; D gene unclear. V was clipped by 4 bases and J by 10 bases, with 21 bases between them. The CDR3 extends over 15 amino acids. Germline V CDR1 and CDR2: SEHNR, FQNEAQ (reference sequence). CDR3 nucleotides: TGTGCCAGCAGCTCCCGGGCCCCCAACCTCGCTTCGCAGTATTTT. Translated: CASSSRAPNLASQYF.

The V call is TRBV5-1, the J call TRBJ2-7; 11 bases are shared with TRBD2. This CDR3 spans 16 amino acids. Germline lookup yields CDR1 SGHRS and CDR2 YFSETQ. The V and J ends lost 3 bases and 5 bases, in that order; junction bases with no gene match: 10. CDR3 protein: CASSWTTSGSRDEQYF. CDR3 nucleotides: TGCGCCAGCAGCTGGACAACTAGCGGGAGCCGGGACGAGCAGTACTTC. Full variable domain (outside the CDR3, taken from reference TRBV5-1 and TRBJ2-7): KAGVTQTPRYLIKTRGQQVTLSCSPISGHRSVSWYQQTPGQGLQFLFEYFSETQRNKGNFPGRFSGRQFSNSRSEMNVSTLELGDSALYLCASSWTTSGSRDEQYFGPGTRLTVT.

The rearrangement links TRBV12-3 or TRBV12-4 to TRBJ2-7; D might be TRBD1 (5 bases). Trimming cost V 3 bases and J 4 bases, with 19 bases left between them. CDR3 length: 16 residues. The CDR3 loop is CASSLAGPHRTYEQYF. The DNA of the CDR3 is TGTGCCAGCAGTTTGGCCGGGCCTCACCGGACATACGAGCAGTACTTC.

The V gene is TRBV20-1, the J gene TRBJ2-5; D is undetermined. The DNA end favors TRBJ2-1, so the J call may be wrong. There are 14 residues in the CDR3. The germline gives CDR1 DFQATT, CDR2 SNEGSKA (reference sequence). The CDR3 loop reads CSARVPEFYNEQFF. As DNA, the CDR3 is TGCAGTGCTAGAGTGCCAGAATTTTACAATGAGCAGTTCTTC.

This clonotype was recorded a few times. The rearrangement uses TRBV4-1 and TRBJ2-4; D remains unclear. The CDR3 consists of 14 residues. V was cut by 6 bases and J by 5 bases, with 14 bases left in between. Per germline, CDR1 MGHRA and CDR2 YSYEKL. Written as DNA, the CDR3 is TGCGCCAGCAGTCCTCTCGACCGAGAAAACATTCAGTACTTC. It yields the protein CASSPLDRENIQYF.

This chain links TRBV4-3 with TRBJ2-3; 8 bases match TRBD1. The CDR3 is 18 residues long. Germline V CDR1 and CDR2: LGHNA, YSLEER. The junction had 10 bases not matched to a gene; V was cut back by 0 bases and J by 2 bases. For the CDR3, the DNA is TGCGCCAGCAGCCAAGAATTTCGGGCAGGGGGCTTCACAGATACGCAGTATTTT. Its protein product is CASSQEFRAGGFTDTQYF.

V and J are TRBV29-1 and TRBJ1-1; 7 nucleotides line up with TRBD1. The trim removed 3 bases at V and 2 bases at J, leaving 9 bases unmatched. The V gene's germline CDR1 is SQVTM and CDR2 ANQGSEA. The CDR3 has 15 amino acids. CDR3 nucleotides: TGCAGCGTTGATTGGGACAGCTTATTAAACACTGAAGCTTTCTTT. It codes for CSVDWDSLLNTEAFF.

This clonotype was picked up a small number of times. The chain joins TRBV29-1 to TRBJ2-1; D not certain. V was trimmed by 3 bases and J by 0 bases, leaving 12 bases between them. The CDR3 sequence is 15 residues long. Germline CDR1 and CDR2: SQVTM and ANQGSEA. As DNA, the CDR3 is TGCAGCGTTGAGCCTACCGAAAGCTCCTACAATGAGCAGTTCTTC. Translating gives CSVEPTESSYNEQFF.

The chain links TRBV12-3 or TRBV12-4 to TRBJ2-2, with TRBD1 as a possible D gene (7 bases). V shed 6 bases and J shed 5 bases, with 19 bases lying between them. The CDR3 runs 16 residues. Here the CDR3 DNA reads TGTGCCAGCAGCCCGTACAGGGGAGGAGCGACCGGGGAGCTGTTTTTT. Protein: CASSPYRGGATGELFF.

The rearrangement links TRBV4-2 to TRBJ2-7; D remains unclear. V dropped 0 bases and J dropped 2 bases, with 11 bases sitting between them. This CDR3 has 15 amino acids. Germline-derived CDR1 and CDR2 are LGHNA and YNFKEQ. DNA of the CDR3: TGTGCCAGCAGCCAAGAGTTTGGCAGCCCCTACGAGCAGTACTTC. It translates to CASSQEFGSPYEQYF.

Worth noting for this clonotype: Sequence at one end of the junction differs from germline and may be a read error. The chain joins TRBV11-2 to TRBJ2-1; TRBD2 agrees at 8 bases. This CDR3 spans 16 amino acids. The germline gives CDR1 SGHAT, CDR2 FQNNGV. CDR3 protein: CASSLGRAGVIETQCF. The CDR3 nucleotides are TGTGCCAGCAGCTTAGGAAGAGCGGGAGTCATCGAGACCCAGTGCTTC.

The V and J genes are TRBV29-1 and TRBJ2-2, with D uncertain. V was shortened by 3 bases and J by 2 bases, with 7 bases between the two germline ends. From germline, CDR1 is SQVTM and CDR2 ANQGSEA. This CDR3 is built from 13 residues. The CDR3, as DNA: TGCAGCGTTGAGAGTATTAACACCGGGGAGCTGTTTTTT. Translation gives CSVESINTGELFF.

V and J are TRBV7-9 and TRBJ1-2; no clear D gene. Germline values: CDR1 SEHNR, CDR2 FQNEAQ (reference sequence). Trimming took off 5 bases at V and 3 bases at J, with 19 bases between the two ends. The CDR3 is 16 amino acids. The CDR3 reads CASSHAQDGLDYGYTF. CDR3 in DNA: TGTGCCAGCAGCCATGCCCAGGATGGGTTGGACTATGGCTACACCTTC.

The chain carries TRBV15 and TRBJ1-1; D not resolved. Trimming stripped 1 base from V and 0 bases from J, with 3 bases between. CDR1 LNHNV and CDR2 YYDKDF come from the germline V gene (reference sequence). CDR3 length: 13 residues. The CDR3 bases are TGTGCCACCAGCAGAGGTATGAACACTGAAGCTTTCTTT. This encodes CATSRGMNTEAFF. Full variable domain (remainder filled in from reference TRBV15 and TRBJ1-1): DAMVIQNPRYQVTQFGKPVTLSCSQTLNHNVMYWYQQKSSQAPKLLFHYYDKDFNNEADTPDNFQSRRPNTSFCFLDIRSPGLGDTAMYLCATSRGMNTEAFFGQGTRLTVV.

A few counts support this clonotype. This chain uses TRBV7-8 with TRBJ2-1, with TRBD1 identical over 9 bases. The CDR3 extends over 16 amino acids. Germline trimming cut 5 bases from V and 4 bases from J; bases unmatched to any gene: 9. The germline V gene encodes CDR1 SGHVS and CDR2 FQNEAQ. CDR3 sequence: CASSPTGTGRYNEQFF. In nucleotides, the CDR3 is TGTGCCAGCAGCCCAACCGGGACAGGGAGATACAATGAGCAGTTCTTC.

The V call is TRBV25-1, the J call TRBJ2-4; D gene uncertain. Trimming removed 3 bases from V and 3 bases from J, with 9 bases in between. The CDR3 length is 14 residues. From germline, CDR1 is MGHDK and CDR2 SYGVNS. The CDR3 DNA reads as TGTGCCAGCAGTGACTCGGGTGGCAAAAACATTCAGTACTTC. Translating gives CASSDSGGKNIQYF.

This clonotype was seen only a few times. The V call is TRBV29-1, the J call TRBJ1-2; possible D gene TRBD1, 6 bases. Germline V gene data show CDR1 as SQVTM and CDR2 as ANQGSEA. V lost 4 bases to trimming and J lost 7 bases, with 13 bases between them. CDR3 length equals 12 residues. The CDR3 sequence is CSVVTGGSGYTF. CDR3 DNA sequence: TGCAGCGTTGTCACGGGGGGCAGTGGCTACACCTTC.

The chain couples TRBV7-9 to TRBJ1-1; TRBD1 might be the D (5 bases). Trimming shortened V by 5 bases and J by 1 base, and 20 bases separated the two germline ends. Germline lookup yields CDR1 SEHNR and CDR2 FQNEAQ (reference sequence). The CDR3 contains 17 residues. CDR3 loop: CASSPPPEGPENTEAFF. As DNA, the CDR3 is TGTGCCAGCAGCCCCCCTCCGGAGGGGCCCGAGAACACTGAAGCTTTCTTT.

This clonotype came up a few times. The CDR3 nucleotides are TGCAGCGTGCGACACGACATCTACGAGCAGTACTTC. Its translation is CSVRHDIYEQYF. J is TRBJ2-5 and V is TRBV29-1; D remains ambiguous. The J call could be wrong; TRBJ2-7 is a better fit for the DNA end. This CDR3 has 12 amino acids. CDR1 SQVTM and CDR2 ANQGSEA come from the germline V gene.

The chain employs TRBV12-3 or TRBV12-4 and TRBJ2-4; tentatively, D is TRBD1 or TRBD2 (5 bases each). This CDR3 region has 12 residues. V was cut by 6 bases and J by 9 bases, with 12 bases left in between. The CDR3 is CASSSGGSIQYF. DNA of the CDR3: TGTGCCAGCAGCTCTGGGGGAAGCATTCAGTACTTC.

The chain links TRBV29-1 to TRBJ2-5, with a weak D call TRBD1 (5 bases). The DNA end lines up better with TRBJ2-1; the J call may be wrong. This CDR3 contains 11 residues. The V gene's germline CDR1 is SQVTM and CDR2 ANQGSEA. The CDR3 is CSTGHWNEQFF. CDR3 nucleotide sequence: TGCAGCACTGGACACTGGAATGAGCAGTTCTTC.

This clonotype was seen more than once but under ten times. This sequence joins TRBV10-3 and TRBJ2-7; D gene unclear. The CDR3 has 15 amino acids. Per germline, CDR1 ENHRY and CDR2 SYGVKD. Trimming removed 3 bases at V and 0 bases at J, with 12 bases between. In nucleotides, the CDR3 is TGTGCCATCAGTGATTCTTTGGATGACTCCTACGAGCAGTACTTC. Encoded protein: CAISDSLDDSYEQYF.

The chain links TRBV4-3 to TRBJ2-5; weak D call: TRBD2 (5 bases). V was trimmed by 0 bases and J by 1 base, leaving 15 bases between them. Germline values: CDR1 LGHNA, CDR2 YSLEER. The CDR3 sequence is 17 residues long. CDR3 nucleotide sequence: TGCGCCAGCAGCCAAGATATTAGTAGCGAGCTCCAAGAGACCCAGTACTTC. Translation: CASSQDISSELQETQYF.

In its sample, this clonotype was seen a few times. CDR3 sequence reads: CASSPNWETQYF. CDR3 nucleotide sequence: TGTGCCAGCAGTCCCAACTGGGAGACCCAGTACTTC. The chain joins TRBV6-2 or TRBV6-3 to TRBJ2-5, with D unclear. This CDR3 spans 12 amino acids. The V gene's germline CDR1 is MNHEY and CDR2 SVGEGT. V shed 5 bases and J shed 5 bases, with 9 bases lying between them.

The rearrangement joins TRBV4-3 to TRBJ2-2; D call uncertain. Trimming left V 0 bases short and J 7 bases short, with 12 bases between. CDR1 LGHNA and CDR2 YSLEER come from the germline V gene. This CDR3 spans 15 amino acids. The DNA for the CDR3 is TGCGCCAGCAGCCAAGATCTGGGTTCAGGCGGGGAGCTGTTTTTT. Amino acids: CASSQDLGSGGELFF.

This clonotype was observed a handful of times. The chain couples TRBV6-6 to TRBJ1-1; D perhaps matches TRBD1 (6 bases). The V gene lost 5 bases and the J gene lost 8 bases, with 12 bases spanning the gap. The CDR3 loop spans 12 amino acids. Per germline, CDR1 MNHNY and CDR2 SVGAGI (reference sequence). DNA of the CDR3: TGTGCCAGCAGTACCTCCGGGACAGAAGCTTTCTTT. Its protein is CASSTSGTEAFF.